Following are 8 T cell receptor beta chains from one sample sequenced in a study of blood T cell repertoires in COVID-19. Assay: immunoSEQ multiplex PCR; the TCRdb copy retains only in-frame clones and omits some. This sample has roughly 200,000 clones; 80% to 90% occur once, and the top ten carry 3% to 4%. Sequencing was performed on PBMCs or T cells enriched from blood (not recorded which). All receptors derive from a woman aged 40 to 50 with acute COVID-19.

The rearrangement links TRBV12-3 or TRBV12-4 to TRBJ1-2; D is perhaps TRBD1 (5 bases). V was shortened by 6 bases and J by 4 bases, with 12 bases between the two germline ends. This CDR3 comprises 13 residues. The CDR3 bases are TGTGCCAGCAGCCTAACGGGGGGCTATGGCTACACCTTC. Residues: CASSLTGGYGYTF.

The chain carries TRBV3-1 (or the pseudogene TRBV3-2) and TRBJ2-4; 7 bases align to TRBD2. The CDR3 is 16 residues long. Unmatched junction bases numbered 8, after V lost 3 bases and J lost 3 bases. Germline values: CDR1 LGHDT, CDR2 YNNKEL (reference sequence). The chain's CDR3 is CASSHSREGLKNIQYF. Here the CDR3 DNA reads TGTGCCAGCAGCCATTCAAGGGAGGGGCTCAAAAACATTCAGTACTTC.

This chain connects TRBV28 to TRBJ2-1, with 7 positions matching TRBD2. Germline V gene data show CDR1 as MDHEN and CDR2 as SYDVKM. With V trimmed by 3 bases and J by 6 bases, 11 bases remained unmatched. This CDR3 region has 16 residues. Here the CDR3 reads CASSFSRASGGNEQFF. For the CDR3, the DNA is TGTGCCAGCAGTTTTTCTCGGGCTAGCGGTGGCAATGAGCAGTTCTTC.

The CDR3 region has the DNA TGTGCCAGCAGCGAGATAGCGGGAGTTGGGGAGACCCAGTACTTC. It translates to CASSEIAGVGETQYF. The rearrangement uses TRBV9 and TRBJ2-5; 9 positions agree with TRBD2. CDR1 is SGDLS, CDR2 YYNGEE, per germline. The CDR3 extends over 15 amino acids. With V trimmed by 3 bases and J by 5 bases, 8 bases remained unmatched.

V usage is TRBV5-1 and J usage is TRBJ2-3; D is ambiguous. Germline CDR1 and CDR2: SGHRS and YFSETQ. Trimming removed 1 base from V and 0 bases from J, with 9 bases in between. CDR3 size: 15 residues. In DNA form, the CDR3 reads TGCGCCAGCAGCTTGTTATCGGAGAGCACAGATACGCAGTATTTT. Amino acid sequence: CASSLLSESTDTQYF.

This clone was recorded at least ten times. This chain joins TRBV10-1 and TRBJ2-1; D is ambiguous. Germline loops: CDR1 WNHNN, CDR2 SYGVQD (reference sequence). Trimming left V 3 bases short and J 5 bases short, with 5 bases between. The CDR3 length is 12 residues. CDR3: CASSERDNEQFF. CDR3 bases: TGCGCCAGCAGTGAACGGGACAATGAGCAGTTCTTC.

The chain has TRBV4-1 and TRBJ2-1; TRBD2 agrees at 15 bases. After removal of 4 bases from V and 0 bases from J, the junction contained 13 bases not matched to a gene. Germline values: CDR1 MGHRA, CDR2 YSYEKL. The CDR3 covers 21 residues. This CDR3 reads CASSLQSQGTSGRYSYNEQFF. The CDR3 DNA reads TGCGCCAGCAGCCTCCAATCCCAGGGGACTAGCGGGAGGTACTCCTACAATGAGCAGTTCTTC.

The gene calls are TRBV11-2 and TRBJ2-7; TRBD1 might be the D (6 bases). Germline loops: CDR1 SGHAT, CDR2 FQNNGV. The CDR3 loop spans 13 amino acids. V dropped 5 bases and J dropped 3 bases, with 11 bases sitting between them. CDR3 region: CASSPTGIYEQYF. The CDR3 DNA follows: TGTGCCAGCAGCCCAACAGGGATCTACGAGCAGTACTTC. The variable domain in full, completed from reference TRBV11-2 and TRBJ2-7, reads EAGVAQSPRYKIIEKRQSVAFWCNPISGHATLYWYQQILGQGPKLLIQFQNNGVVDDSQLPKDRFSAERLKGVDSTLKIQPAKLEDSAVYLCASSPTGIYEQYFGPGTRLTVT.